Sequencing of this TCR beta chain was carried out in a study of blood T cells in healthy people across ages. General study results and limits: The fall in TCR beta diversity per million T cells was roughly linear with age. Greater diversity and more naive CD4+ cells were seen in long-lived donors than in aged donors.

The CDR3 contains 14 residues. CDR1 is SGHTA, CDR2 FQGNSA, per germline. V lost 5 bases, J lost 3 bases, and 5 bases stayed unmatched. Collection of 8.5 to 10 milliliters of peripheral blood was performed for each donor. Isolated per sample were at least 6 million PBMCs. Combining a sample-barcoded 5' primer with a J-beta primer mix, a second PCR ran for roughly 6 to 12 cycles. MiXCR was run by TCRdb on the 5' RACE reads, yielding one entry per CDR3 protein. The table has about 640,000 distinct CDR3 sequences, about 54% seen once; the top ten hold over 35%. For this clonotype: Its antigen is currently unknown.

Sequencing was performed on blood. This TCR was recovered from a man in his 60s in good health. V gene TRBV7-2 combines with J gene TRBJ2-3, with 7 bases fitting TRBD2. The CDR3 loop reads CASSGIGGTDTQYF. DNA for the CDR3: TGTGCCAGCAGCGGGATCGGGGGGACAGATACGCAGTATTTT.